This T cell receptor beta chain was identified in a study of cytomegalovirus exposure and HLA in healthy donors. As to this clone: What it binds is not known.

Some clones are missing from TCRdb's copy, which holds only in-frame ones; the method was immunoSEQ multiplex PCR. The table has 200,000 or so clones, roughly 84% seen once. Study-wide results and caveats: The study listed approximately 160 cytomegalovirus-associated TCR beta chains. Three of the chains that were CMV-associated were confirmed in vitro to be specific for CMV antigens. Most TCR sequences were seen very rarely across donors, but some public TCRs occurred in many.

This clonotype was obtained from a man between 18 and 29 years old in good health and CMV-seropositive. The material sequenced was PBMCs.

The CDR3: CASSLRLAGYNEQFF. Here the CDR3 DNA reads TGTGCCAGCAGTTTACGGCTAGCGGGCTACAATGAGCAGTTCTTC. V usage is TRBV27 and J usage is TRBJ2-1, with 8 nucleotides matching TRBD2. The ends lost 2 bases at V and 3 bases at J; junction bases unmatched: 3. The germline V gene encodes CDR1 MNHEY and CDR2 SMNVEV (reference sequence). This CDR3 spans 15 amino acids.